The 3 T cell receptor beta chains in this list originate from one sample, sequenced in a study of T cell responses to AZD1222 COVID-19 vaccine (dated by TCRdb to the early 2020s). Taken with the paper, the label for time point translates to: baseline before first vaccination. The sample's treatment or condition label, decoded: meningococcal conjugate vaccine given as trial control. Preparation of the library involved the immunoSEQ multiplex PCR assay. In its TCRdb copy, this immuneACCESS table keeps in-frame sequences only and misses some clones. Where compared with another copy, unresolved V genes explain less than half of these, and the others have no known cause. Present in this sample are roughly 93,000 clones, approximately 89% of which were seen just once. The top ten hold about 2.7% of the sample. The sequenced sample was peripheral blood, obtained on day 0 of MenACWY control vaccination. All receptors derive from an adult in good health.

The chain carries TRBV6-5 and TRBJ1-6; TRBD1 is a possible D gene (6 bases). This CDR3 has 14 amino acids. Germline V gene lookup returns CDR1 MNHEY and CDR2 SVGAGI. With 6 bases removed from V and 10 bases from J, the gap between germline ends came to 16 bases. CDR3 DNA sequence: TGTGCCAGCAGGCCCGGGGGGCTAGGGTCACCCCTCCACTTT. Translation: CASRPGGLGSPLHF.

The chain combines TRBV27 with TRBJ2-3; tentative D call: TRBD1 (5 bases). Trimming took 2 bases from V and 6 from J, leaving 9 bases between them. The CDR3 spans 13 residues. Germline loops: CDR1 MNHEY, CDR2 SMNVEV (reference sequence). This CDR3 reads CASSLQGLDTQYF. CDR3 coding DNA: TGTGCCAGCAGTTTACAGGGATTGGATACGCAGTATTTT.

The V and J genes are TRBV4-3 and TRBJ1-4; D is perhaps TRBD1 (6 bases). The V gene's germline CDR1 is LGHNA and CDR2 YSLEER. V was shortened by 0 bases and J by 4 bases, with 18 bases between the two germline ends. The CDR3 has 18 residues. The CDR3 DNA is TGCGCCAGCAGCCAAGATTCGGATTCGGTCAGGGGTAATGAAAAACTGTTTTTT. Translated: CASSQDSDSVRGNEKLFF.